A single sample is the source of the 16 T cell receptor beta chains below, sequenced in a study of neurological immune-mediated disorders. TCRdb passed the 5' RACE reads through MiXCR, listing each CDR3 protein once. This sample has tens of thousands of distinct CDR3 sequences, with roughly an eighth found just once. The sample comprised PBMCs. These receptors were obtained from a woman aged 55-70 years with HTLV-1-associated myelopathy (HAM/TSP).

This clonotype has just a few counts. CDR3 sequence (DNA): TGTGCCAGCAGTTCACCAACCTCCGGCAGCTATGGCTACACCTTC. It yields the protein CASSSPTSGSYGYTF. This rearrangement joins TRBV6-2 or TRBV6-3 to TRBJ1-2; D gene unclear. CDR1 and CDR2 (germline): MNHEY, SVGEGT. Trimming left V 4 bases short and J 4 bases short, with 16 bases between. CDR3 size: 15 residues.

The chain uses TRBV2 and TRBJ1-1; D might be TRBD1 (5 bases). This CDR3 is 13 amino acids long. Germline V CDR1 and CDR2: SNHLY, FYNNEI. The V end lost 5 bases, the J end lost 6 bases, and 13 bases lay between the germline ends. As DNA, the CDR3 is TGTGCCAGCAGTTCAGGAGGGGCAGCTGAAGCTTTCTTT. Its protein is CASSSGGAAEAFF.

At least ten counts were recorded for this clonotype. The CDR3 region has the DNA TGTGCCAGCAGCTCGCCCGGGGAGCTGTTTTTT. Its protein is CASSSPGELFF. The chain recombines TRBV3-1 with TRBJ2-2; D call uncertain. The CDR3 contains 11 residues. Germline V gives CDR1 LGHDT, CDR2 YNNKEL (reference sequence). V lost 5 bases to trimming and J lost 6 bases, with 4 bases between them.

A remark on this clonotype: A clone one base away is much larger, so this may be a read error. The chain has TRBV7-9 and TRBJ2-1, with TRBD2 matching over 10 bases. Germline CDR1 SEHNR, CDR2 FQNEAQ (reference sequence). This CDR3 is 15 amino acids long. V lost 4 bases to trimming and J lost 3 bases; unmatched junction nucleotides: 3. In nucleotides, the CDR3 is TGTGCCAGCAGCTCTAGCGGGAGTGGCTACAATGAGCAGTTCTTC. Encoded protein: CASSSSGSGYNEQFF.

This clonotype was counted many times. The chain uses TRBV28 and TRBJ2-7; tentative D call: TRBD1 (5 bases). Germline V CDR1 and CDR2: MDHEN, SYDVKM. This CDR3 is built from 12 residues. The germline V and J ends were trimmed by 3 bases and 4 bases, with 7 bases remaining between them. Here the CDR3 DNA reads TGTGCCAGCAGTTTGCAGGGTTACGAGCAGTACTTC. Translated: CASSLQGYEQYF.

This clonotype came up many times. The rearrangement links TRBV5-5 to TRBJ2-5, with 11 positions matching TRBD2. J gave up 5 bases and V 3 bases, and 12 bases lay outside the gene matches. Germline loops: CDR1 SGHKS, CDR2 YYEKEE (reference sequence). The CDR3 covers 17 residues. CDR3 in DNA: TGTGCCAGCAGCTGGGGTGCTAGCGGGAGGATTGCGGAGACCCAGTACTTC. Its translation is CASSWGASGRIAETQYF.

The chain links TRBV2 to TRBJ1-2; D may be TRBD1 (5 bases). CDR3 length equals 13 residues. Germline CDR1 and CDR2: SNHLY and FYNNEI. Trimming left V 5 bases short and J 5 bases short, with 12 bases between. CDR3 amino acids: CASSLDGGYGYTF. CDR3 nucleotides: TGTGCCAGCAGTCTGGACGGGGGGTATGGCTACACCTTC. Using reference TRBV2 and TRBJ1-2 for the parts outside the CDR3, the full variable domain is EPEVTQTPSHQVTQMGQEVILRCVPISNHLYFYWYRQILGQKVEFLVSFYNNEISEKSEIFDDQFSVERPDGSNFTLKIRSTKLEDSAMYFCASSLDGGYGYTFGSGTRLTVV.

As concerns this clonotype: A much larger clone lies a single base off, so this may be a read error. The gene calls are TRBV12-3 or TRBV12-4 and TRBJ2-3; a weak D match, TRBD2 (5 bases). CDR3 length equals 15 residues. V dropped 6 bases and J dropped 2 bases, with 15 bases sitting between them. The CDR3 here is CASSPLAVNTDTQYF. CDR3 coding DNA: TGTGCCAGCAGCCCTCTAGCAGTCAACACAGATACGCAGTATTTT.

This clonotype turned up a few times. The chain is built from TRBV2 and TRBJ2-1; D not resolved. The V gene's germline CDR1 is SNHLY and CDR2 FYNNEI. This CDR3 contains 13 residues. Trimming stripped 11 bases from V and 9 bases from J, with 20 bases between. The CDR3 sequence: CASLKVALSEQFF. The CDR3 DNA follows: TGTGCCTCATTGAAGGTGGCCCTCAGTGAGCAGTTCTTC. The entire variable domain, with the rest obtained from reference TRBV2 and TRBJ2-1, is as follows: EPEVTQTPSHQVTQMGQEVILRCVPISNHLYFYWYRQILGQKVEFLVSFYNNEISEKSEIFDDQFSVERPDGSNFTLKIRSTKLEDSAMYFCASLKVALSEQFFGPGTRLTVL.

This clonotype was picked up many times. The chain carries TRBV25-1 and TRBJ2-2; 8 bases map to TRBD2. Germline loops: CDR1 MGHDK, CDR2 SYGVNS. The J segment lost 6 bases and the V segment lost 1 base, leaving 10 bases of the junction unmatched. The CDR3 extends over 17 amino acids. The CDR3 region is CASSEWGKAGAAGELFF. In nucleotides, the CDR3 is TGTGCCAGCAGTGAATGGGGGAAAGCGGGAGCCGCCGGGGAGCTGTTTTTT.

At least ten counts were recorded for this clonotype. This sequence joins TRBV5-1 and TRBJ2-1, with 8 bases aligning to TRBD2. V was clipped by 4 bases and J by 10 bases; unmatched bases: 7. This CDR3 has 13 amino acids. CDR1 and CDR2 (germline): SGHRS, YFSETQ. The CDR3 is CASSLLLAEEQFF. CDR3 coding DNA: TGCGCCAGCAGCCTGCTACTAGCGGAGGAGCAGTTCTTC.

Ten or more counts support this clonotype. The gene calls are TRBV6-4 and TRBJ1-3; D not resolved. The CDR3 runs to 17 residues. V lost 9 bases and J lost 0, with 21 bases in between. Germline loops: CDR1 MRHNA, CDR2 SNTAGT. CDR3 in amino acids: CARRYGPDLFSGNTIYF. For the CDR3, the DNA is TGTGCCAGACGTTACGGGCCAGACCTGTTCTCTGGAAACACCATATATTTT.

The rearrangement uses TRBV5-8 and TRBJ1-1; 7 bases line up with TRBD1. Per germline, CDR1 SGHTS and CDR2 YDEGEE. CDR3 length: 18 residues. The V and J ends lost 0 bases and 1 base, in that order; junction bases with no gene match: 12. The CDR3 DNA reads as TGTGCCAGCAGCTTGGGCTGGACAGGCCGGAAAAAGAACACTGAAGCTTTCTTT. The encoded protein is CASSLGWTGRKKNTEAFF.

This clonotype was seen ten or more times. V usage is TRBV9 and J usage is TRBJ1-1, with 7 nucleotides matching TRBD1. The germline V gene encodes CDR1 SGDLS and CDR2 YYNGEE. This CDR3 has 14 residues. V dropped 4 bases and J dropped 3; count of bases not matched to a gene: 6. CDR3 DNA: TGTGCCAGCAGCCCCAGACAGGGTCACACTGAAGCTTTCTTT. Amino acid sequence: CASSPRQGHTEAFF.

There are many counts of this clonotype. CDR3 in DNA: TGCGCCAGCAGTGAGTTGGGCCCCCAAGAGACCCAGTACTTC. It specifies CASSELGPQETQYF. The rearrangement uses TRBV10-2 and TRBJ2-5; D is unresolved. Trimming cost V 1 base and J 1 base, with 7 bases left between them. The CDR3 covers 14 residues. CDR1 is WSHSY, CDR2 SAAADI, per germline.

In its sample, this clonotype was seen many times. The chain couples TRBV7-2 to TRBJ2-5, with 10 bases matching TRBD2. This CDR3 contains 17 residues. V dropped 2 bases and J dropped 5; count of bases not matched to a gene: 11. Germline V lookup: CDR1 SGHTA, CDR2 FQGNSA. CDR3 amino acids: CASSLLPRLAGVETQYF. The CDR3, as DNA: TGTGCCAGCAGCTTACTACCCCGGCTAGCGGGAGTGGAGACCCAGTACTTC.